This T cell receptor (beta chain) originates from a study of response to subunit inactivated influenza vaccine. MiXCR, applied by TCRdb to the RT-PCR reads, yields one record per CDR3 protein. The data contain roughly 760,000 distinct CDR3 sequences, 21% of them singletons. V was clipped by 6 bases and J by 4 bases; unmatched bases: 5. Germline CDR1 SGDLS, CDR2 YYNGEE. This CDR3 has 15 residues. This receptor was taken from a man aged 50 or older who received an inactivated influenza vaccine. The sequences come from PBMCs from blood, collected about 5 days after vaccination. The chain has TRBV9 and TRBJ2-1; TRBD2 agrees at 12 bases. The CDR3: CASTQTSGGYNEQFF. For the CDR3, the DNA is TGTGCCAGCACCCAGACTAGCGGGGGATACAATGAGCAGTTCTTC.